Shown below are 21 T cell receptor beta chains from a single sample sequenced in a study of T cell clonality in common variable immunodeficiency. Measured with immunoSEQ multiplex PCR; TCRdb has only the in-frame clones, and not every one. This sample carries over 45,000 clones, none of them present only once. Sequencing used peripheral blood mononuclear cells. These receptors originate from a person between 18 and 75 years old in good health.

This clone showed up many times. The CDR3 is cut off 3 residues early in the read; its end comes from the germline J gene. The V call is TRBV18, the J call TRBJ2-5, with D perhaps matching TRBD1 (7 bases). This CDR3 is 19 amino acids long. Germline V gives CDR1 KGHSH, CDR2 LQKENI. V was pared by 1 base and J by 2 bases, with 23 bases between. This CDR3 is CASSPLRQGVAVRQETQYF. Partial CDR3 DNA: TGTGCCAGCTCACCACTAAGACAGGGAGTAGCGGTACGACAAGAGACC.

Remarks on this clone: The sequenced fragment ends 3 residues before the CDR3 boundary, so the rest is inferred from the germline J gene. The genes are TRBV20-1 and TRBJ2-7; TRBD2 matches 8 bases. The trim removed 3 bases at V and 0 bases at J, leaving 1 base unmatched. The germline V gene encodes CDR1 DFQATT and CDR2 SNEGSKA (reference sequence). CDR3 length: 13 amino acids. The sequenced part of the CDR3 DNA is TGCAGTGCTAGCGGGAGGGGCTCCTACGAG. Its protein product is CSASGRGSYE. The entire CDR3 protein reads CSASGRGSYEQYF.

This clone has at least ten counts. The read stops 3 residues short of the end of the CDR3; the missing end is completed from the germline J gene. The rearrangement links TRBV7-6 to TRBJ2-2, with 9 bases aligning to TRBD1. The CDR3 runs to 14 residues. Germline V lookup: CDR1 SGHVS, CDR2 FNYEAQ. V gave up 8 bases and J gave up 5 bases; unmatched junction bases: 6. CDR3: CASLDRGRTGELFF. CDR3 bases read: TGTGCCAGCCTGGACAGGGGAAGAACCGGGGAG.

This clone has a count of ten or more. Sequencing ends 3 residues short of the CDR3 end; the germline J gene provides the rest. The chain couples TRBV7-8 to TRBJ2-3; TRBD2 aligns across 7 bases. The V gene end was trimmed by 6 bases and the J gene end by 6 bases; junction bases not matched to a gene: 6. Germline CDR1 reads SGHVS; CDR2 reads FQNEAQ. CDR3 size: 13 residues. This CDR3 reads CASSAGVEDTQYF. The covered CDR3 bases are TGTGCCAGCAGTGCGGGAGTGGAGGATACG.

Ten or more counts support this clone. Coverage ceases 3 residues before the CDR3 finishes, and the germline J gene fills in the end. This sequence joins TRBV12-3 or TRBV12-4 and TRBJ1-1; perhaps TRBD1 as D (5 bases). The V and J ends lost 6 bases and 0 bases respectively, with 11 bases between them. The CDR3 extends over 14 amino acids. CDR3 DNA, as far as it was read: TGTGCCAGCAGATGGTCGGGGGTGAACACTGAA. Amino acid sequence: CASRWSGVNTE. The entire CDR3 reads CASRWSGVNTEAFF.

This clone occurred many times. At one of its ends the junction is not consistent with the germline gene, which may arise from a read error. The read terminates 3 residues ahead of where the CDR3 ends, so the germline J gene completes it. This chain joins TRBV4-2 and TRBJ2-7, with 7 bases aligning to TRBD1. CDR3 size: 15 residues. Germline CDR1 is LGHNA and CDR2 is YNFKEQ. CDR3 sequence reads: CASSRSYRGLDEQYF. The CDR3 bases that were read are TGCGCCAGCAGCCGATCTTACAGGGGATTGGACGAG.

This clone was seen many times. The DNA ends 3 residues before the CDR3 does, and the rest of the CDR3 is filled in from the germline J gene. The gene calls are TRBV20-1 and TRBJ2-3; 10 bases agree with TRBD2. Germline values: CDR1 DFQATT, CDR2 SNEGSKA (reference sequence). The CDR3 length is 16 residues. V was pared by 6 bases and J by 8 bases, with 17 bases of the junction left unmatched. The sequenced part of the CDR3 DNA is TGCAGTGCCGGACCCTTAGCGGGGGGACCGGGCGGTACG. Its translation is CSAGPLAGGPGGT. The complete CDR3 sequence is CSAGPLAGGPGGTQYF.

This clone has at least ten counts. The CDR3 extends 3 residues past the end of the read, so its final part is completed from the germline J gene. The chain combines TRBV19 with TRBJ1-4; tentatively, D is TRBD1 (6 bases). V lost 1 base and J 0 bases, leaving 12 bases between the germline ends. Germline V gene sequence: CDR1 LNHDA, CDR2 SQIVND (reference sequence). This CDR3 region has 17 residues. CDR3 DNA, as far as it was read: TGTGCCAGTAGTATAGGGACAGCCTTGGCAACTAATGAAAAA. This sequence encodes CASSIGTALATNEK. The full CDR3 protein reads CASSIGTALATNEKLFF.

This clone came up a few times. The read terminates 3 residues ahead of where the CDR3 ends, so the germline J gene completes it. The chain uses TRBV7-9 and TRBJ1-2, with D perhaps matching TRBD1 (5 bases). The CDR3 sequence is 15 residues long. Germline lookup yields CDR1 SEHNR and CDR2 FQNEAQ (reference sequence). V lost 6 bases to trimming and J lost 7 bases, with 21 bases between them. This chain's CDR3 is CASSLATEGERGYTF. The covered CDR3 bases are TGTGCCAGCAGTTTGGCGACAGAGGGTGAGCGTGGC.

Note on this clone: The read is 3 residues too short to cover the CDR3 end, so that end is filled in from the germline J gene. The V gene is TRBV6-1, the J gene TRBJ2-7; 9 bases fit TRBD1. The CDR3 is 16 residues long. CDR1 and CDR2 from the germline V gene are MNHNS and SASEGT. Trimming cost V 1 base and J 1 base; bases outside gene matches: 5. The CDR3 is CASSEGTGESSYEQYF. The CDR3 DNA, read in part, is TGTGCCAGCAGTGAAGGGACAGGGGAATCATCCTACGAG.

At least ten counts were recorded for this clone. Read coverage stops 3 residues before the CDR3 terminus; the germline J gene supplies the remainder. The J gene is TRBJ2-7, the V gene TRBV11-2, with 9 bases lining up with TRBD2. The germline V gene has CDR1 SGHAT and CDR2 FQNNGV. This CDR3 contains 14 residues. The V segment lost 5 bases and the J segment 6 bases; nucleotides outside the gene matches: 8. The CDR3 region is CASSPIAGEGEQYF. The DNA read from the CDR3 is TGTGCCAGCAGCCCCATAGCGGGAGAGGGCGAG. The variable domain in full, completed from reference TRBV11-2 and TRBJ2-7, reads EAGVAQSPRYKIIEKRQSVAFWCNPISGHATLYWYQQILGQGPKLLIQFQNNGVVDDSQLPKDRFSAERLKGVDSTLKIQPAKLEDSAVYLCASSPIAGEGEQYFGPGTRLTVT.

In regard to this clone: The read gets to within 3 residues of the CDR3 end, and the germline J gene fills in the rest. The chain couples TRBV7-2 to TRBJ2-3; unclear D gene. V was trimmed by 5 bases and J by 7 bases, leaving 13 bases between them. The CDR3 loop spans 13 amino acids. CDR1 and CDR2 from the germline V gene are SGHTA and FQGNSA. The covered CDR3 bases are TGTGCCAGCAGCCCGCAGTCGCCCCATACG. Amino acid sequence: CASSPQSPHT. The CDR3 as a whole reads CASSPQSPHTQYF.

This clone showed up many times. The DNA ends 3 residues before the CDR3 does, and the rest of the CDR3 is filled in from the germline J gene. V usage is TRBV19 and J usage is TRBJ1-3; perhaps TRBD1 as D (5 bases). The CDR3 runs 15 residues. Germline V gene sequence: CDR1 LNHDA, CDR2 SQIVND (reference sequence). V shed 1 base and J shed 0 bases, with 7 bases lying between them. CDR3 DNA, as far as it was read: TGTGCCAGTAGTATAGCGGGGGTCTCTGGAAACACC. Its translation is CASSIAGVSGNT. The entire CDR3 protein reads CASSIAGVSGNTIYF. The full variable domain, rest sourced from reference TRBV19 and TRBJ1-3, is DGGITQSPKYLFRKEGQNVTLSCEQNLNHDAMYWYRQDPGQGLRLIYYSQIVNDFQKGDIAEGYSVSREKKESFPLTVTSAQKNPTAFYLCASSIAGVSGNTIYFGEGSWLTVV.

This clone was picked up many times. The same CDR3 is also encoded by other DNA sequences in this sample. The CDR3: CASSPPTGPGNTIYF. The CDR3 DNA, read in part, is TGTGCCAGCAGCCCCCCTACAGGTCCTGGAAACACC. V gene TRBV7-9 combines with J gene TRBJ1-3; D is possibly TRBD1 (5 bases). Read coverage stops 3 residues before the CDR3 terminus; the germline J gene supplies the remainder. The CDR3 covers 15 residues. V was clipped by 5 bases and J by 2 bases, with 13 bases between them. The germline gives CDR1 SEHNR, CDR2 FQNEAQ (reference sequence).

This clone appeared many times. The read terminates 3 residues before the CDR3 end, so the remaining end is supplied by the germline J gene. This chain connects TRBV29-1 to TRBJ2-5; the match to TRBD1 covers 9 bases. Per germline, CDR1 SQVTM and CDR2 ANQGSEA. The junction had 4 bases not matched to a gene; V was cut back by 5 bases and J by 0 bases. This CDR3 has 14 amino acids. This CDR3 reads CSVWGQGYQETQYF. The covered CDR3 bases are TGCAGCGTTTGGGGACAGGGCTACCAAGAGACC.

This clone was seen many times. Sequencing ends 3 residues short of the CDR3 end; the germline J gene provides the rest. The J gene is TRBJ1-5, the V gene TRBV6-1, with D maybe TRBD1 (5 bases). The germline gives CDR1 MNHNS, CDR2 SASEGT. Between the trimmed V and J ends, which lost 6 bases and 2 bases, there was a span of 14 bases. The CDR3 runs 15 residues. The sequenced part of the CDR3 DNA is TGTGCCAGCAGGGAATCAGGGAAAGGCAATCAGCCC. Translation: CASRESGKGNQP. The full CDR3 sequence reads CASRESGKGNQPQHF.

This clone has just a few counts. The CDR3 end is not reached by the read, which stops 3 residues before it; the germline J gene fills it in. The V gene is TRBV7-2, the J gene TRBJ1-2; TRBD1 might be the D (6 bases). CDR1 is SGHTA and CDR2 is FQGNSA in the germline V gene. The length of the CDR3 is 12 residues. CDR3 sequence: CASSSQGGPYTF. CDR3 bases read: TGTGCCAGCAGCTCACAGGGAGGGCCC. The whole variable domain, remainder taken from reference TRBV7-2 and TRBJ1-2, is GAGVSQSPSNKVTEKGKDVELRCDPISGHTALYWYRQSLGQGLEFLIYFQGNSAPDKSGLPSDRFSAERTGGSVSTLTIQRTQQEDSAVYLCASSSQGGPYTFGSGTRLTVV.

This clone was found many times. The CDR3 here is CASSARFSGGYNEQFF. Incomplete CDR3 DNA: TGTGCCAGCAGCGCCAGGTTCTCCGGGGGTTACAATGAG. This chain connects TRBV9 to TRBJ2-1; perhaps TRBD2 as D (6 bases). The CDR3 end lies 3 residues beyond the end of the read and is filled in from the germline J gene. The CDR3 contains 16 residues. Germline CDR1 is SGDLS and CDR2 is YYNGEE. The V end was cut by 3 bases, the J end by 4 bases, with 17 bases between.

This clone turned up a few times. Read sequence stops 3 residues before the CDR3 end, and the germline J gene provides the missing end. The V call is TRBV7-8, the J call TRBJ1-6; no reliable D call. Trimming cost V 4 bases and J 7 bases, with 17 bases left between them. Germline V gene lookup returns CDR1 SGHVS and CDR2 FQNEAQ. The CDR3 consists of 16 residues. The sequenced CDR3 bases are TGTGCCAGCAGCTCCACCGTCGGGGTGAGAAATTCACCC. Translating it yields CASSSTVGVRNSP. From start to end, the CDR3 is CASSSTVGVRNSPLHF.

This clone was seen at least ten times. The sequence runs out 3 residues before the end of the CDR3; the remainder is reconstructed from the germline J gene. The genes are TRBV20-1 and TRBJ2-3, with TRBD2 matching 8 bases. The CDR3 sequence is 17 residues long. Germline CDR1 and CDR2: DFQATT and SNEGSKA (reference sequence). The V segment lost 0 bases and the J segment 0 bases; nucleotides outside the gene matches: 8. The CDR3 region is CSARESTASGSTDTQYF. The CDR3 bases that were read are TGCAGTGCTAGAGAATCCACGGCTAGCGGGAGCACAGATACG.

This clone was detected a few times. The CDR3 extends 3 residues past the end of the read, so its final part is completed from the germline J gene. J is TRBJ2-2 and V is TRBV7-2; possibly TRBD1 or TRBD2 for D (7 bases each). The CDR3 length is 14 residues. CDR1 and CDR2 (germline): SGHTA, FQGNSA. The sequenced part of the CDR3 DNA is TGTGCCAGCAGCTCTAACAGGGGAGGGGAAAAG. The encoded protein is CASSSNRGGEK. From start to end, the CDR3 is CASSSNRGGEKLFF.